This T cell receptor beta chain was documented in a study of T cells in Graves' hyperthyroidism and ophthalmopathy. Overall study: Prior to any treatment, at the point of initial diagnosis, peripheral blood was collected.

This CDR3 is built from 12 residues. Between the trimmed V and J ends, which lost 9 bases and 5 bases, there was a span of 11 bases. Germline CDR1 MNHNS, CDR2 SASEGT. Study-wide points: Ophthalmopathy was model-predicted a median about 7.1 months pre-onset. Appearing also in blood were most of the thyroid clonotypes expanded above 0.001.

About this clonotype: Its specificity is not known.

Investigators excluded patients with uncontrolled infection, other autoimmune disease, pregnancy or lactation. TCR beta CDR3 regions were amplified from RNA. First-round RT-PCR targeting the TCR CDR3 was performed with the HTBI primer set. TCRdb re-called the multiplex PCR reads through MiXCR, storing one row per CDR3 protein. The repertoire holds more than 600,000 distinct CDR3 sequences, roughly 15% seen once, with roughly 8% in the top ten. The material sequenced was blood. This TCR derives from a man aged 18 to 35 with Graves' hyperthyroidism. The chain carries TRBV6-1 and TRBJ2-1; no reliable D call. The CDR3, as DNA: TGTGCCAGTAGGTTTCATCACAATGAGCAGTTCTTC. Its translation is CASRFHHNEQFF.